A single sample gave rise to the 25 T cell receptor beta chains below, sequenced in a study of metastatic and nonmetastatic thyroid tumors (TCRdb year 2020). Before undergoing thyroid surgery, none of the patients had been given any kind of treatment. Receptor libraries were prepared by PCR. TCRdb names Illumina HiSeq 4000 as the instrument used. The public reads were run again by TCRdb, first through fastp at Q25 and then through MiXCR, and only productive beta chains were kept. The sample data list about 16,000 clones, and 29% of these were observed just once. The leading ten clones occupy roughly 13% of the sample. Sequenced input: tumor tissue. All receptors come from a male donor with papillary thyroid cancer or a benign thyroid nodule (not recorded which). Some clones in this sample may be carry-over from other donors' samples.

Judged by abundance, this clone is medium-sized (0.01 to 0.1%). The genes are TRBV6-1 and TRBJ2-7; the D gene could be TRBD1 or TRBD2 (5 bases each). CDR3 size: 17 residues. Deletions cut 9 bases from V and 2 bases from J, with 26 bases between. Per germline, CDR1 MNHNS and CDR2 SASEGT. The CDR3: CARINLKTGTDTYEQYF. DNA of the CDR3: TGTGCCAGAATAAATCTAAAAACCGGGACGGACACCTACGAGCAGTACTTC.

In its sample, this clone is medium-sized. The chain has TRBV4-3 and TRBJ2-3; D remains ambiguous. V lost 0 bases to trimming and J lost 5 bases, with 3 bases between them. From germline, CDR1 is LGHNA and CDR2 YSLEER. The CDR3 has 12 residues. CDR3 protein: CASSQEGDTQYF. The CDR3 nucleotides are TGCGCCAGCAGCCAAGAGGGAGATACGCAGTATTTT.

The genes are TRBV6-2 or TRBV6-3 and TRBJ2-7; the D gene could be TRBD1 or TRBD2 (5 bases each). Germline CDR1 MNHEY, CDR2 SVGEGT. V lost 8 bases and J lost 3, with 14 bases in between. The CDR3 is 13 amino acids. CDR3 amino acids: CASSPGRSYEQYF. The DNA for the CDR3 is TGTGCCAGCTCTCCGGGACGTAGCTACGAGCAGTACTTC.

V gene TRBV12-3 or TRBV12-4 combines with J gene TRBJ2-7; the D call may be TRBD1 or TRBD2 (5 bases each). The CDR3 runs 14 residues. V was pared by 1 base and J by 4 bases, with 11 bases between. In DNA, the CDR3 is TGTGCCAGCAGTTTAGGGGGGAACCTTTACGAGCAGTACTTC. It encodes CASSLGGNLYEQYF.

The sample holds many counts of this clone. The chain links TRBV20-1 to TRBJ1-4; TRBD1 matches 7 bases. CDR1 and CDR2 from the germline V gene are DFQATT and SNEGSKA (reference sequence). This CDR3 has 15 residues. V shed 5 bases and J 2 bases; nucleotides not matched to a gene: 8. The CDR3 bases are TGCAGTGCTCGCAGGGGGTTGGGTACTAATGAAAAACTGTTTTTT. This codes for CSARRGLGTNEKLFF.

This clone occurred a few times. The J gene is TRBJ2-7, the V gene TRBV6-1; 8 bases fit TRBD2. Germline trimming cut 6 bases from V and 3 bases from J; bases unmatched to any gene: 7. The CDR3 contains 14 residues. CDR1 MNHNS and CDR2 SASEGT come from the germline V gene. In nucleotides, the CDR3 is TGTGCCAGCAGCAGAGCGGGAGCCCTCTACGAGCAGTACTTC. This gives the protein CASSRAGALYEQYF.

The V and J genes are TRBV5-1 and TRBJ1-1; no reliable D call. The ends were cut back, 0 bases at V and 1 base at J, with 10 bases in the middle. The CDR3 has 15 amino acids. Germline CDR1 SGHRS, CDR2 YFSETQ. CDR3 DNA sequence: TGCGCCAGCAGCTTGGCTTCCGGCCCGAACACTGAAGCTTTCTTT. Its translation is CASSLASGPNTEAFF.

This clone is categorized as medium-sized. CDR3: CASSLAREQYF. The CDR3, as DNA: TGTGCCAGCAGCTTAGCGCGGGAGCAGTACTTC. The rearrangement joins TRBV7-9 to TRBJ2-7, with D uncertain. V was trimmed by 0 bases and J by 7 bases, leaving 4 bases between them. CDR3 size: 11 residues. Germline CDR1 reads SEHNR; CDR2 reads FQNEAQ (reference sequence).

This clone showed up many times. This could be a read error, since a much larger clone is one nucleotide away. The rearrangement joins TRBV6-6 to TRBJ2-5, with a tentative D call TRBD2 (5 bases). The V end lost 1 base, the J end lost 5 bases, and 11 bases lay between the germline ends. The CDR3 totals 14 residues. Germline V gene data show CDR1 as MNHNY and CDR2 as SVGAGI (reference sequence). CDR3 sequence reads: CASSYFRGQETQYF. In DNA form, the CDR3 reads TGTGCCAGCAGTTACTTCCGGGGTCAGGAGACCCAGTACTTC.

This clone has more than one count but fewer than ten. This rearrangement joins TRBV6-1 to TRBJ2-7; D not certain. CDR3 length: 11 amino acids. Germline CDR1 MNHNS, CDR2 SASEGT. V was cut by 2 bases and J by 3 bases, with 2 bases left in between. DNA for the CDR3: TGTGCCAGCAGTGAACACTACGAGCAGTACTTC. It is translated as CASSEHYEQYF.

This rearrangement joins TRBV6-1 to TRBJ2-7, with 7 positions matching TRBD1. Trimming removed 1 base from V and 0 bases from J; junction bases left unmatched: 0. The germline V gene encodes CDR1 MNHNS and CDR2 SASEGT. CDR3 length: 14 residues. As DNA, the CDR3 is TGTGCCAGCAGTGAAGGGGACAGCTCCTACGAGCAGTACTTC. It encodes CASSEGDSSYEQYF.

This chain joins TRBV20-1 and TRBJ2-3, with 11 bases aligning to TRBD2. Germline V gene lookup returns CDR1 DFQATT and CDR2 SNEGSKA (reference sequence). This CDR3 comprises 15 residues. V lost 5 bases, J lost 2 bases, and 6 bases stayed unmatched. CDR3: CSAPIAGGPTDTQYF. CDR3 DNA sequence: TGCAGTGCTCCTATAGCGGGAGGGCCCACAGATACGCAGTATTTT.

This clone is categorized as medium-sized (0.01 to 0.1%). The V gene is TRBV20-1, the J gene TRBJ1-2; D might be TRBD1 (6 bases). Between the trimmed V and J ends, which lost 3 bases and 2 bases, there was a span of 7 bases. The CDR3 has 12 residues. Germline V gives CDR1 DFQATT, CDR2 SNEGSKA (reference sequence). The CDR3 loop reads CSASRGNYGYTF. The CDR3 coding sequence is TGCAGTGCTAGCAGGGGAAACTATGGCTACACCTTC.

This sequence joins TRBV30 and TRBJ2-1; 10 nucleotides line up with TRBD2. V lost 3 bases, J lost 7 bases, and 6 bases stayed unmatched. Germline V gene sequence: CDR1 GTSNPN, CDR2 SVGIG (reference sequence). The CDR3 runs 14 residues. The CDR3 reads CAWREAGGINEQFF. CDR3 sequence (DNA): TGTGCCTGGAGAGAAGCGGGAGGGATTAATGAGCAGTTCTTC.

This clone occurred many times. This CDR3 is also generated by other DNA sequences in the sample. The chain uses TRBV7-6 and TRBJ1-1, with unresolved D. Germline V lookup: CDR1 SGHVS, CDR2 FNYEAQ. Trimming took 1 base from V and 4 from J, leaving 13 bases between them. This CDR3 is built from 15 residues. This chain's CDR3 is CASSLESQVVTEAFF. The CDR3 nucleotides are TGTGCCAGCAGCTTAGAGAGTCAGGTGGTCACTGAAGCTTTCTTT.

A few counts support this clone. V usage is TRBV24-1 and J usage is TRBJ2-7, with a possible D match to TRBD1 (6 bases). Germline V gene data show CDR1 as KGHDR and CDR2 as SFDVKD. The CDR3 is 14 residues long. The ends were cut back, 3 bases at V and 6 bases at J, with 14 bases in the middle. The CDR3 sequence is CATSDATGLGEQYF. The CDR3, as DNA: TGTGCCACCAGTGATGCGACAGGACTGGGCGAGCAGTACTTC.

The V gene is TRBV19, the J gene TRBJ2-1; 14 positions agree with TRBD2. Unmatched junction bases numbered 5, after V lost 3 bases and J lost 16 bases. There are 13 residues in the CDR3. Looked up from germline, CDR1 is LNHDA and CDR2 is SQIVND (reference sequence). The CDR3 here is CASSMGTSGSGFF. The CDR3 region has the DNA TGTGCCAGTAGTATGGGGACTAGCGGGAGTGGATTCTTC.

The genes are TRBV7-6 and TRBJ2-7; perhaps TRBD2 as D (7 bases). This CDR3 is built from 15 residues. Germline V gives CDR1 SGHVS, CDR2 FNYEAQ. Trimming shortened V by 5 bases and J by 4 bases, and 18 bases separated the two germline ends. The CDR3 is CASSPGGGGGYEQYF. The CDR3 region has the DNA TGTGCCAGCAGCCCTGGGGGGGGCGGAGGGTACGAGCAGTACTTC. The full variable domain, with the rest looked up from reference TRBV7-6 and TRBJ2-7, is GAGVSQSPRYKVTKRGQDVALRCDPISGHVSLYWYRQALGQGPEFLTYFNYEAQQDKSGLPNDRFSAERPEGSISTLTIQRTEQRDSAMYRCASSPGGGGGYEQYFGPGTRLTVT.

About this clone itself: A much larger clone differs by one base, so this may be a read error. This chain connects TRBV3-1 to TRBJ2-7, with D unresolved. The germline gives CDR1 LGHDT, CDR2 YNNKEL (reference sequence). CDR3 length: 14 amino acids. In nucleotides, the CDR3 is TGTGTCAGCAGCGCTTCATGGAACTCCTACGAACAGTACTTC. This sequence encodes CVSSASWNSYEQYF.

This clone occurred many times. The rearrangement joins TRBV18 to TRBJ2-3; no firm D call. The germline V and J ends were trimmed by 3 bases and 4 bases, with 8 bases remaining between them. Germline V gene sequence: CDR1 KGHSH, CDR2 LQKENI. CDR3 length: 13 amino acids. CDR3 amino acids: CASSPTVADTQYF. The DNA of the CDR3 is TGTGCCAGCTCACCCACCGTCGCAGATACGCAGTATTTT.

In this sample, this clone turned up once. The CDR3 reads CASTIGLANTEAFF. Here the CDR3 DNA reads TGCGCCAGCACCATCGGCCTGGCGAACACTGAAGCTTTCTTT. The chain is built from TRBV5-1 and TRBJ1-1; D not resolved. The CDR3 extends over 14 amino acids. V was trimmed by 6 bases and J by 1 base, leaving 13 bases between them. Looked up from germline, CDR1 is SGHRS and CDR2 is YFSETQ.

This clone was counted a single time. The chain combines TRBV11-2 with TRBJ2-1, with 11 bases lining up with TRBD2. Germline loops: CDR1 SGHAT, CDR2 FQNNGV. The CDR3 consists of 15 residues. J gave up 6 bases and V 4 bases, and 5 bases lay outside the gene matches. The CDR3 is CASSSSSGRFNEQFF. In DNA form, the CDR3 reads TGTGCCAGCAGCTCCTCTAGCGGGAGGTTCAATGAGCAGTTCTTC.

The chain has TRBV27 and TRBJ2-5; D remains unclear. Germline V gene sequence: CDR1 MNHEY, CDR2 SMNVEV (reference sequence). CDR3 size: 14 residues. V was clipped by 5 bases and J by 2 bases, with 12 bases between them. The CDR3 spells CASSPRRAQETQYF. In DNA form, the CDR3 reads TGTGCCAGCAGTCCCCGCCGGGCTCAAGAGACCCAGTACTTC.

The table lists this clone with a count of one. CDR3 bases: TGTGCCAGCAGCTTGGGACTAGCGGGAGAGTCGTCGGTCAATGAGCAGTTCTTC. Its protein product is CASSLGLAGESSVNEQFF. The chain joins TRBV5-5 to TRBJ2-1, with 12 bases fitting TRBD2. Germline V gives CDR1 SGHKS, CDR2 YYEKEE (reference sequence). The CDR3 length is 18 residues. The trim removed 0 bases at V and 6 bases at J, leaving 10 bases unmatched.

Judged by abundance, this clone is medium-sized. The chain combines TRBV5-8 with TRBJ2-7, with 12 bases fitting TRBD1. This CDR3 contains 15 residues. The trim removed 5 bases at V and 5 bases at J, leaving 8 bases unmatched. CDR1 is SGHTS and CDR2 is YDEGEE in the germline V gene. The CDR3 DNA reads as TGTGCCAGCAGGGGCTCCGGGACAGGGGGCCACGAGCAGTACTTC. It encodes CASRGSGTGGHEQYF.